A single sample gave rise to the 25 T cell receptor beta chains below, sequenced in a study of blood T cell repertoires in COVID-19. The table came from immunoSEQ multiplex PCR; TCRdb's copy has only in-frame clones and leaves some out. The sample lists 50,000 to 70,000 clones; 80% to 95% were seen once. Sequenced sample: peripheral blood. The receptors were sampled from a woman older than 75 with active COVID-19.

V gene TRBV7-9 combines with J gene TRBJ1-2; no clear D. The CDR3 runs 12 residues. The V gene's germline CDR1 is SEHNR and CDR2 FQNEAQ (reference sequence). The V end lost 5 bases, the J end lost 7 bases, and 11 bases lay between the germline ends. The CDR3 DNA follows: TGTGCCAGCAGCGGGGAGGGCGCTGGCTACACCTTC. Protein product: CASSGEGAGYTF.

J is TRBJ2-2 and V is TRBV30, with D unclear. This CDR3 comprises 13 residues. Germline V gene data show CDR1 as GTSNPN and CDR2 as SVGIG (reference sequence). Trimming removed 0 bases at V and 3 bases at J, with 5 bases between. DNA for the CDR3: TGTGCCTGGAGTGTGGCTTACACCGGGGAGCTGTTTTTT. As protein: CAWSVAYTGELFF.

The chain has TRBV5-1 and TRBJ1-4, with D hard to call. V lost 0 bases and J 8 bases, leaving 11 bases between the germline ends. The germline V gene encodes CDR1 SGHRS and CDR2 YFSETQ. This CDR3 contains 14 residues. CDR3 DNA: TGCGCCAGCAGCTTGGTGGAGGGCTCCGAAAAACTGTTTTTT. Translation gives CASSLVEGSEKLFF.

This clone was recorded once. The CDR3 sequence: CASSEARYQETQYF. CDR3 in DNA: TGTGCCAGCAGTGAGGCCAGGTACCAAGAGACCCAGTACTTC. This chain links TRBV2 with TRBJ2-5; D is undetermined. Germline CDR1 reads SNHLY; CDR2 reads FYNNEI. V lost 3 bases and J lost 0, with 8 bases in between. The CDR3 is 14 residues long.

The chain uses TRBV19 and TRBJ1-2; 10 nucleotides line up with TRBD1. CDR1 is LNHDA, CDR2 SQIVND, per germline (reference sequence). The V and J ends lost 4 bases and 8 bases, in that order; junction bases with no gene match: 7. The CDR3 is made up of 14 amino acids. The CDR3 DNA is TGTGCCAGTAGTACCCTGACAGGGGGCGAGGGCTACACCTTC. Its translation: CASSTLTGGEGYTF.

This clone was observed a few times. Other DNA sequences in the same sample also yield this CDR3. V is TRBV5-1 and J is TRBJ2-2; possibly TRBD1 for D (5 bases). Germline assignment: CDR1 SGHRS and CDR2 YFSETQ. Trimming took off 7 bases at V and 2 bases at J, with 12 bases between the two ends. There are 14 residues in the CDR3. The CDR3 DNA is TGCGCCAGCTCGGGTCAGGGTAACACCGGGGAGCTGTTTTTT. Amino acid sequence: CASSGQGNTGELFF.

The V gene is TRBV9, the J gene TRBJ1-6; TRBD1 is a possible D gene (5 bases). CDR3 size: 15 residues. Trimming took 7 bases from V and 7 from J, leaving 18 bases between them. Germline V gene lookup returns CDR1 SGDLS and CDR2 YYNGEE. The CDR3 region is CASAGERGGNSPLHF. CDR3 nucleotide sequence: TGTGCCAGCGCCGGGGAGAGGGGAGGAAATTCACCCCTCCACTTT.

The rearrangement uses TRBV28 and TRBJ1-2; 8 bases fit TRBD1. The CDR3 length is 17 residues. Germline V lookup: CDR1 MDHEN, CDR2 SYDVKM. The ends lost 5 bases at V and 7 bases at J; junction bases unmatched: 18. This CDR3 reads CASSDITSDRAVGGYTF. In nucleotides, the CDR3 is TGTGCCAGCAGTGACATAACCTCGGACAGGGCGGTAGGTGGCTACACCTTC.

V is TRBV28 and J is TRBJ1-5; TRBD1 agrees at 9 bases. V was clipped by 6 bases and J by 1 base; unmatched bases: 4. Germline CDR1 MDHEN, CDR2 SYDVKM. The CDR3 length is 15 residues. Written as DNA, the CDR3 is TGTGCCAGCAGCAAACAGGGGGCGAGCAATCAGCCCCAGCATTTT. As protein: CASSKQGASNQPQHF.

CDR3 protein: CASKNGGYEQYV. The CDR3 DNA is TGTGCCAGCAAAAACGGGGGCTACGAGCAGTACGTC. The chain has TRBV2 and TRBJ2-7, with D possibly matching TRBD2 (6 bases). The CDR3 sequence is 12 residues long. CDR1 is SNHLY, CDR2 FYNNEI, per germline. The V and J ends lost 7 bases and 3 bases respectively, with 10 bases between them.

This clone appeared a single time. The chain is built from TRBV5-8 and TRBJ2-5; TRBD2 aligns across 12 bases. CDR3 length: 17 residues. Germline CDR1 SGHTS, CDR2 YDEGEE. Losses at the gene ends were 5 bases for V and 2 bases for J; bases not matched to a gene: 10. CDR3 protein: CASSPGTSGYLQETQYF. Here the CDR3 DNA reads TGTGCCAGCAGTCCCGGGACTAGCGGGTACTTACAAGAGACCCAGTACTTC.

The gene calls are TRBV28 and TRBJ2-3, with 12 positions matching TRBD2. J lost 6 bases, V lost 8 bases, and 12 bases had no gene match. Germline V CDR1 and CDR2: MDHEN, SYDVKM. This CDR3 is 16 amino acids long. The CDR3: CASSPAGTSGRDTQYF. Here the CDR3 DNA reads TGTGCCAGCTCACCGGCGGGGACTAGCGGGCGGGATACGCAGTATTTT.

The chain employs TRBV7-9 and TRBJ2-7; 8 nucleotides align to TRBD2. CDR1 and CDR2 from the germline V gene are SEHNR and FQNEAQ (reference sequence). This CDR3 has 16 amino acids. Trimming cost V 5 bases and J 0 bases; bases outside gene matches: 9. CDR3 region: CASSPGGTGSSYEQYF. CDR3 bases: TGTGCCAGCAGCCCGGGAGGGACGGGGAGCTCCTACGAGCAGTACTTC.

The chain employs TRBV5-1 and TRBJ2-7; tentative D call: TRBD1 (6 bases). Per germline, CDR1 SGHRS and CDR2 YFSETQ. The ends were cut back, 4 bases at V and 3 bases at J, with 14 bases in the middle. The CDR3 runs 14 residues. The CDR3 sequence is CASSPDPGDYEQYV. The CDR3 region has the DNA TGCGCCAGCAGCCCGGATCCAGGGGACTACGAGCAGTACGTC.

CDR3 sequence reads: CASSQGGTKQYF. Here the CDR3 DNA reads TGTGCCAGCAGCCAAGGAGGTACAAAGCAGTACTTC. The chain joins TRBV14 to TRBJ2-7; D gene unclear. Trimming left V 1 base short and J 8 bases short, with 9 bases between. Germline V gene data show CDR1 as SGHDN and CDR2 as FVKESK. The CDR3 consists of 12 residues.

V and J are TRBV29-1 and TRBJ2-3; 7 nucleotides match TRBD1. The germline V gene has CDR1 SQVTM and CDR2 ANQGSEA. V shed 7 bases and J 0 bases; nucleotides not matched to a gene: 4. CDR3 length: 13 amino acids. In nucleotides, the CDR3 is TGCAGCGGTAGGGACAGTAGCACAGATACGCAGTATTTT. This encodes CSGRDSSTDTQYF.

The chain carries TRBV2 and TRBJ1-2; 11 bases align to TRBD1. Germline trimming cut 4 bases from V and 8 bases from J; bases unmatched to any gene: 12. The CDR3 runs to 16 residues. Germline-derived CDR1 and CDR2 are SNHLY and FYNNEI. CDR3 protein: CASSVRPPGQGEGYTF. The CDR3 DNA reads as TGTGCCAGCAGTGTCAGGCCGCCGGGACAGGGGGAAGGCTACACCTTC.

The CDR3 sequence: CASSPTSSGIYEQFF. As DNA, the CDR3 is TGCGCCAGCAGCCCCACCTCTAGCGGGATCTATGAGCAGTTCTTC. The chain uses TRBV5-1 and TRBJ2-1; 9 bases are a match to TRBD2. J was trimmed by 8 bases and V by 4 bases; bases with no gene match: 10. The germline V gene encodes CDR1 SGHRS and CDR2 YFSETQ. The length of the CDR3 is 15 residues.

V gene TRBV15 combines with J gene TRBJ1-4; 8 bases are shared with TRBD1. V was clipped by 1 base and J by 8 bases; unmatched bases: 9. The germline V gene encodes CDR1 LNHNV and CDR2 YYDKDF (reference sequence). The CDR3 sequence is 16 residues long. This chain's CDR3 is CATSRGQGQASEKLFF. The CDR3 DNA reads as TGTGCCACCAGCAGAGGCCAGGGACAGGCGAGCGAAAAACTGTTTTTT.

The chain carries TRBV3-1 (or the pseudogene TRBV3-2) and TRBJ1-1; no definite D call. This CDR3 has 14 amino acids. Trimming removed 5 bases from V and 8 bases from J, with 18 bases in between. Per the germline V gene, CDR1 is LGHDT and CDR2 is YNNKEL (reference sequence). The CDR3 spells CASSFQSGFYEAFF. The CDR3 DNA follows: TGTGCCAGCAGCTTCCAATCGGGGTTTTACGAAGCTTTCTTT.

The count of this clone is one. The rearrangement uses TRBV5-1 and TRBJ2-2; 7 bases are shared with TRBD1. Trimming at V came to 4 bases and at J to 6 bases, leaving 12 bases not matched to a gene. Germline CDR1 is SGHRS and CDR2 is YFSETQ. The CDR3 runs 16 residues. The CDR3 DNA follows: TGCGCCAGCAGCCCCCTTCAGACAGGGCAGGCCGGGGAGCTGTTTTTT. Translating it yields CASSPLQTGQAGELFF.

This chain connects TRBV29-1 to TRBJ1-2; 11 bases are shared with TRBD1. V trimming: 4 bases; J trimming: 5 bases; junction bases outside the gene matches: 3. Germline loops: CDR1 SQVTM, CDR2 ANQGSEA. This CDR3 contains 13 residues. CDR3 protein: CSVVGQGAYGYTF. The CDR3 DNA follows: TGCAGCGTTGTAGGACAGGGGGCATATGGCTACACCTTC.

This clone was seen only a few times. The gene calls are TRBV7-9 and TRBJ2-5, with 10 bases aligning to TRBD2. The germline V gene encodes CDR1 SEHNR and CDR2 FQNEAQ (reference sequence). The CDR3 length is 14 residues. The junction had 6 bases not matched to a gene; V was cut back by 8 bases and J by 3 bases. As DNA, the CDR3 is TGTGCCAGCGAAGCGGGGGGGATTAAAGAGACCCAGTACTTC. Its protein product is CASEAGGIKETQYF.

The chain joins TRBV5-6 to TRBJ2-7; D is ambiguous. CDR1 is SGHDT, CDR2 YYEEEE, per germline. The CDR3 has 17 residues. Between the trimmed V and J ends, which lost 1 base and 0 bases, there was a span of 17 bases. DNA for the CDR3: TGTGCCAGCAGCTTGCCTCTAGACCCATTGAGCTCCTACGAGCAGTACTTC. This translates into CASSLPLDPLSSYEQYF.

In DNA form, the CDR3 reads TGTGCCAGCAGCGGGGGACAGGGGGACACTGAAGCTTTCTTT. This sequence encodes CASSGGQGDTEAFF. The genes are TRBV9 and TRBJ1-1, with 11 positions matching TRBD1. Trimming cost V 3 bases and J 3 bases; bases outside gene matches: 1. The CDR3 has 14 residues. The germline gives CDR1 SGDLS, CDR2 YYNGEE.